The 28 T cell receptor beta chains below come from one sample, sequenced in a study of T cell changes during pregnancy in multiple sclerosis. The table came from immunoSEQ multiplex PCR; TCRdb's copy has only in-frame clones and leaves some out. Of over 100,000 clones in the sample, approximately 90% were seen once. Sequencing was performed on peripheral blood, taken in the third trimester of pregnancy. The receptors originated from a female donor with multiple sclerosis, enrolled in a pregnancy study.

This sequence joins TRBV25-1 and TRBJ2-3, with TRBD2 matching 8 bases. This CDR3 contains 18 residues. Germline assignment: CDR1 MGHDK and CDR2 SYGVNS. The ends lost 3 bases at V and 1 base at J; junction bases unmatched: 12. The CDR3 here is CASSDPQRGGEGTDTQYF. The CDR3 coding sequence is TGTGCCAGCAGTGACCCGCAACGGGGGGGGGAAGGCACAGATACGCAGTATTTT.

The rearrangement uses TRBV6-5 and TRBJ2-1; 10 positions match TRBD2. With V trimmed by 5 bases and J by 3 bases, 4 bases remained unmatched. Germline V gene data show CDR1 as MNHEY and CDR2 as SVGAGI. The CDR3 spans 15 residues. The CDR3 sequence is CASSLSGGDYNEQFF. In DNA, the CDR3 is TGTGCCAGCAGTCTGAGCGGGGGGGACTACAATGAGCAGTTCTTC.

The chain is built from TRBV21-1 and TRBJ2-1; TRBD1, as called in the table, went unchecked against the DNA. TRBV21-1 is deemed a pseudogene. The CDR3 loop spans 13 amino acids. In DNA, the CDR3 is TGTGCCAGCAGCAAATCAGGGGTCAATGAGCAGTTCTTC. Translated, it gives CASSKSGVNEQFF.

The rearrangement joins TRBV2 to TRBJ2-1, with 7 nucleotides matching TRBD1. Germline-derived CDR1 and CDR2 are SNHLY and FYNNEI. The CDR3 runs to 14 residues. The J segment lost 4 bases and the V segment lost 10 bases, leaving 10 bases of the junction unmatched. CDR3 sequence: CATNTDRIYNEQFF. The CDR3 DNA reads as TGTGCCACCAACACGGACAGGATTTACAATGAGCAGTTCTTC. Variable domain in full (rest from reference TRBV2 and TRBJ2-1): EPEVTQTPSHQVTQMGQEVILRCVPISNHLYFYWYRQILGQKVEFLVSFYNNEISEKSEIFDDQFSVERPDGSNFTLKIRSTKLEDSAMYFCATNTDRIYNEQFFGPGTRLTVL.

The gene calls are TRBV5-1 and TRBJ2-1; 12 bases are a match to TRBD1. Germline trimming cut 4 bases from V and 8 bases from J; bases unmatched to any gene: 7. The CDR3 contains 15 residues. The germline V gene encodes CDR1 SGHRS and CDR2 YFSETQ. In nucleotides, the CDR3 is TGCGCCAGCAGCAAGGAGGGACAGGGGGCCGATGAGCAGTTCTTC. This codes for CASSKEGQGADEQFF.

The chain joins TRBV7-9 to TRBJ2-3; a weak D match, TRBD2 (5 bases). Deletions cut 3 bases from V and 4 bases from J, with 11 bases between. The CDR3 extends over 14 amino acids. The germline gives CDR1 SEHNR, CDR2 FQNEAQ (reference sequence). Here the CDR3 DNA reads TGTGCCAGCAGCTTTGGGCGGAGGCCAGATACGCAGTATTTT. Translated, it gives CASSFGRRPDTQYF.

V and J are TRBV11-2 and TRBJ1-2; D gene unclear. V shed 6 bases and J shed 2 bases, with 10 bases lying between them. CDR3 length equals 13 residues. Germline CDR1 and CDR2: SGHAT and FQNNGV. In DNA, the CDR3 is TGTGCCAGCAGACTTGGAGGGAACTATGGCTACACCTTC. This encodes CASRLGGNYGYTF. Drawing the rest from reference TRBV11-2 and TRBJ1-2, the complete variable domain is EAGVAQSPRYKIIEKRQSVAFWCNPISGHATLYWYQQILGQGPKLLIQFQNNGVVDDSQLPKDRFSAERLKGVDSTLKIQPAKLEDSAVYLCASRLGGNYGYTFGSGTRLTVV.

The chain links TRBV27 to TRBJ1-3; D is perhaps TRBD1 (6 bases). The V gene lost 5 bases and the J gene lost 0 bases, with 14 bases spanning the gap. Germline lookup yields CDR1 MNHEY and CDR2 SMNVEV (reference sequence). CDR3 size: 16 residues. DNA of the CDR3: TGTGCCAGCAGTCCTTCCGGGACATTCTCTGGAAACACCATATATTTT. Protein: CASSPSGTFSGNTIYF.

This chain uses TRBV6-1 with TRBJ2-1; TRBD2 matches 14 bases. CDR3 length equals 16 residues. CDR1 is MNHNS and CDR2 is SASEGT in the germline V gene. The J segment lost 10 bases and the V segment lost 4 bases, leaving 9 bases of the junction unmatched. CDR3 sequence (DNA): TGTGCCAGCAGTGCCCTGACTAGCGGGGGGGCCGAGGAGCAGTTCTTC. This encodes CASSALTSGGAEEQFF.

The chain couples TRBV6-6 to TRBJ2-7; the match to TRBD1 covers 8 bases. CDR1 is MNHNY and CDR2 is SVGAGI in the germline V gene (reference sequence). V trimming: 4 bases; J trimming: 5 bases; junction bases outside the gene matches: 7. The length of the CDR3 is 14 residues. The CDR3 reads CASSSQGAGNEQYF. CDR3 bases: TGTGCCAGCAGTTCCCAGGGGGCGGGGAACGAGCAGTACTTC.

V usage is TRBV5-4 and J usage is TRBJ2-1; D is uncertain. CDR3 length: 13 residues. Per germline, CDR1 SGHNT and CDR2 YYREEE (reference sequence). Trimming took 1 base from V and 5 from J, leaving 7 bases between them. This CDR3 reads CASSLQSNNEQFF. In DNA form, the CDR3 reads TGTGCCAGCAGCTTGCAGTCAAACAATGAGCAGTTCTTC.

The V call is TRBV28, the J call TRBJ1-2; tentative D call: TRBD1 (5 bases). Germline lookup yields CDR1 MDHEN and CDR2 SYDVKM. V was clipped by 5 bases and J by 10 bases, with 11 bases between them. This CDR3 is 11 amino acids long. CDR3 nucleotide sequence: TGTGCCAGCAGTCCAGGGAGGGTCTACACCTTC. This translates into CASSPGRVYTF.

CDR3 loop: CASGYRQDRVLQFSGNTIYF. The DNA for the CDR3 is TGTGCCAGCGGATATCGACAGGACAGGGTCCTTCAATTCTCTGGAAACACCATATATTTT. This sequence joins TRBV6-4 and TRBJ1-3, with 8 bases aligning to TRBD1. Per the germline V gene, CDR1 is MRHNA and CDR2 is SNTAGT. The ends lost 8 bases at V and 0 bases at J; junction bases unmatched: 21. The CDR3 runs 20 residues.

This clone was picked up one time. The chain links TRBV4-1 to TRBJ2-7; 9 bases map to TRBD1. Germline CDR1 is MGHRA and CDR2 is YSYEKL. CDR3 length: 15 amino acids. J gave up 3 bases and V 3 bases, and 6 bases lay outside the gene matches. CDR3 region: CASSQTGTGIYEQYF. The CDR3 DNA reads as TGCGCCAGCAGCCAGACCGGGACAGGGATCTACGAGCAGTACTTC.

The sample holds one count of this clone. The chain employs TRBV18 and TRBJ1-5; the match to TRBD1 covers 7 bases. CDR1 and CDR2 (germline): KGHSH, LQKENI. Losses at the gene ends were 5 bases for V and 4 bases for J; bases not matched to a gene: 8. This CDR3 contains 15 residues. In DNA, the CDR3 is TGTGCCAGCTCAGCCTCGACAGGGATTAATCAGCCCCAGCATTTT. This encodes CASSASTGINQPQHF.

This CDR3 reads CASSLRQGAVNTEAFF. The CDR3 DNA sequence: TGCGCCAGCAGCCTTAGACAGGGGGCAGTGAACACTGAAGCTTTCTTT. The chain employs TRBV5-1 and TRBJ1-1; 10 positions match TRBD1. The CDR3 consists of 16 residues. Germline CDR1 and CDR2: SGHRS and YFSETQ. V shed 4 bases and J 0 bases; nucleotides not matched to a gene: 6. Combining the CDR3 with reference TRBV5-1 and TRBJ1-1 gives the whole variable domain KAGVTQTPRYLIKTRGQQVTLSCSPISGHRSVSWYQQTPGQGLQFLFEYFSETQRNKGNFPGRFSGRQFSNSRSEMNVSTLELGDSALYLCASSLRQGAVNTEAFFGQGTRLTVV.

J is TRBJ2-1 and V is TRBV10-3; TRBD2 matches at 12 bases. The CDR3 is 17 amino acids. After removal of 3 bases from V and 7 bases from J, the junction contained 10 bases not matched to a gene. The germline V gene encodes CDR1 ENHRY and CDR2 SYGVKD. This CDR3 is CAISDPRLAGEVNEQFF. The CDR3, as DNA: TGTGCCATCAGTGACCCGAGACTAGCGGGAGAAGTTAATGAGCAGTTCTTC.

The chain joins TRBV19 to TRBJ1-2; a possible D gene is TRBD1 (6 bases). The CDR3 extends over 16 amino acids. CDR1 is LNHDA and CDR2 is SQIVND in the germline V gene (reference sequence). Trimming shortened V by 7 bases and J by 0 bases, and 18 bases separated the two germline ends. CDR3 nucleotides: TGTGCCAGTAAGGGGGACGCCTTGGGATCTAACTATGGCTACACCTTC. Its protein product is CASKGDALGSNYGYTF.

The chain combines TRBV9 with TRBJ1-1; D remains ambiguous. This CDR3 contains 15 residues. Trimming cost V 0 bases and J 1 base, with 10 bases left between them. The germline CDR1 and CDR2 sequences are SGDLS and YYNGEE. The CDR3 spells CASSVEVRGNTEAFF. The CDR3 DNA reads as TGTGCCAGCAGCGTAGAGGTACGGGGGAACACTGAAGCTTTCTTT.

In its sample, this clone was seen once. The CDR3 bases are TGTGCCAGTAGTATTCGCGGGATTGGAAACACCATATATTTT. Translation: CASSIRGIGNTIYF. The J gene is TRBJ1-3, the V gene TRBV19; unclear D gene. From germline, CDR1 is LNHDA and CDR2 SQIVND (reference sequence). The V end was cut by 3 bases, the J end by 3 bases, with 9 bases between. This CDR3 is 14 amino acids long.

CDR3: CASSTEDPYTGELFF. CDR3 coding DNA: TGTGCCAGCAGTACGGAGGACCCTTACACCGGGGAGCTGTTTTTT. This chain joins TRBV5-4 and TRBJ2-2; possibly TRBD2 for D (5 bases). The CDR3 is made up of 15 amino acids. In germline, CDR1 is SGHNT, CDR2 YYREEE (reference sequence). Between the trimmed V and J ends, which lost 5 bases and 3 bases, there was a span of 14 bases. Based on the CDR3 plus reference TRBV5-4 and TRBJ2-2, the full variable domain is ETGVTQSPTHLIKTRGQQVTLRCSSQSGHNTVSWYQQALGQGPQFIFQYYREEENGRGNFPPRFSGLQFPNYSSELNVNALELDDSALYLCASSTEDPYTGELFFGEGSRLTVL.

The chain has TRBV2 and TRBJ1-1; D is undetermined. Germline assignment: CDR1 SNHLY and CDR2 FYNNEI. Trimming removed 7 bases at V and 3 bases at J, with 12 bases between. The CDR3 is 13 residues long. This chain's CDR3 is CASTPLRDTEAFF. The CDR3 DNA reads TGTGCCAGCACTCCCCTGAGAGACACTGAAGCTTTCTTT. Full variable domain (remainder filled in from reference TRBV2 and TRBJ1-1): EPEVTQTPSHQVTQMGQEVILRCVPISNHLYFYWYRQILGQKVEFLVSFYNNEISEKSEIFDDQFSVERPDGSNFTLKIRSTKLEDSAMYFCASTPLRDTEAFFGQGTRLTVV.

V is TRBV27 and J is TRBJ2-3; 10 bases are shared with TRBD2. This CDR3 has 19 amino acids. V shed 6 bases, J shed 4 bases, and the junction held 19 bases outside the gene matches. Germline assignment: CDR1 MNHEY and CDR2 SMNVEV (reference sequence). Here the CDR3 reads CASSFSPRLAGVVADTQYF. CDR3 sequence (DNA): TGTGCCAGCAGCTTTTCCCCCCGGCTAGCGGGAGTGGTGGCAGATACGCAGTATTTT.

The V and J genes are TRBV9 and TRBJ1-1, with TRBD1 as a possible D gene (5 bases). The CDR3 has 14 amino acids. Trimming left V 0 bases short and J 5 bases short, with 11 bases between. Germline CDR1 and CDR2: SGDLS and YYNGEE. Here the CDR3 DNA reads TGTGCCAGCAGCGTAGTGCCAGGGAAGACTGAAGCTTTCTTT. Translation gives CASSVVPGKTEAFF.

The rearrangement uses TRBV4-1 and TRBJ2-5, with 8 positions matching TRBD2. Germline V CDR1 and CDR2: MGHRA, YSYEKL. The CDR3 has 16 amino acids. Trimming at V came to 1 base and at J to 7 bases, leaving 11 bases not matched to a gene. The CDR3 here is CASSQVAGGASWTQYF. The CDR3 DNA follows: TGCGCCAGCAGCCAAGTTGCCGGGGGGGCCTCGTGGACCCAGTACTTC.

The chain employs TRBV5-1 and TRBJ1-1; D not certain. CDR1 SGHRS and CDR2 YFSETQ come from the germline V gene. The CDR3 length is 13 residues. Trimming stripped 5 bases from V and 2 bases from J, with 10 bases between. The CDR3 loop is CASRTDENTEAFF. The CDR3, as DNA: TGCGCCAGCAGAACAGATGAAAACACTGAAGCTTTCTTT.

This chain links TRBV18 with TRBJ1-2; a weak D match, TRBD1 (6 bases). Germline V gives CDR1 KGHSH, CDR2 LQKENI. The CDR3 spans 16 residues. The ends were cut back, 3 bases at V and 2 bases at J, with 16 bases in the middle. In nucleotides, the CDR3 is TGTGCCAGCTCACCCCCGGTTCCCCAGGGGAACTATGGCTACACCTTC. This translates into CASSPPVPQGNYGYTF.

This clone was recorded once. The CDR3 reads CASSGREGGSEQFF. The DNA of the CDR3 is TGTGCCAGCAGTGGGAGGGAGGGGGGGAGTGAGCAGTTCTTC. The V call is TRBV27, the J call TRBJ2-1; perhaps TRBD2 as D (7 bases). The germline V gene encodes CDR1 MNHEY and CDR2 SMNVEV (reference sequence). Trimming pared 5 bases from V and 9 bases from J, leaving 17 bases between. CDR3 length: 14 amino acids.